This is a list of T cell receptor beta chains from one sample in a study of T cells in Graves' hyperthyroidism and ophthalmopathy. One entry per CDR3 protein, called by TCRdb with MiXCR from the multiplex PCR reads. The sample yields under 250,000 distinct CDR3 sequences, about 15% seen once. The sample comprised blood. These receptors were collected from a man aged 50-60 years with Graves' hyperthyroidism. The CDR3 runs from the conserved cysteine through the conserved F or W. The D gene is left open where the match is weak. Part of the rows lack a size; the others show once, few, many or a class for expanded clones.

>TRBV6-2/TRBV6-3|TRBJ2-5|.|many
CASSLADRLQETQYF
TGTGCCAGCAGCCTGGCCGACAGGCTTCAAGAGACCCAGTACTTC
>TRBV12-3/TRBV12-4|TRBJ1-2|TRBD1|many
CASSRDSGGYYGYTF
TGTGCCAGCAGCCGGGACAGCGGAGGGTACTATGGCTACACCTTC
>TRBV6-1|TRBJ2-5|TRBD1|few
CASSRDRGPDETQYF
TGTGCCAGCAGTAGGGACAGGGGCCCTGACGAGACCCAGTACTTC
>TRBV20-1|TRBJ2-2|.|.
CSARDEYRGDTGELFF
TGCAGTGCTAGAGATGAGTATAGGGGGGACACCGGGGAGCTGTTTTTT
>TRBV7-9|TRBJ2-5|TRBD2|many
CASSFIAGLQETQYF
TGTGCCAGCAGCTTCATAGCGGGACTTCAAGAGACCCAGTACTTC
>TRBV2|TRBJ2-7|TRBD2|.
CASSESVIGRGSHEQYF
TGTGCCAGCAGTGAATCCGTAATCGGGAGGGGGTCCCACGAGCAGTACTTC
>TRBV6-1|TRBJ2-7|TRBD2|.
CASSPGWGEGPISHEQYF
TGTGCCAGCAGTCCTGGTTGGGGGGAGGGCCCAATTTCCCACGAGCAGTACTTC
>TRBV18|TRBJ2-1|TRBD2|many
CASSPSLGTSGITNEQFF
TGTGCCAGCTCACCTTCCCTGGGGACTAGCGGGATAACCAATGAGCAGTTCTTC
>TRBV10-3|TRBJ2-7|TRBD2|few
CASSLGRGTTYEQYF
TGTGCCAGCAGCTTGGGGAGGGGAACTACCTACGAGCAGTACTTC
>TRBV20-1|TRBJ2-5|TRBD2|.
CSARDLPGTSKGETQYF
TGCAGTGCTAGAGATCTCCCCGGGACTAGCAAGGGAGAGACCCAGTACTTC
>TRBV7-9|TRBJ2-3|.|many
CASSFNDRVVADTQYF
TGTGCCAGCAGCTTTAATGATCGGGTCGTTGCAGATACGCAGTATTTT
>TRBV27|TRBJ1-1|TRBD1|many
CASRFGQGKAFF
TGTGCCAGCAGGTTTGGACAGGGGAAAGCTTTCTTT
>TRBV7-9|TRBJ1-2|.|.
CTSSGSWRQQNYGYTF
TGTACGAGCAGCGGAAGCTGGAGACAGCAAAACTATGGCTACACCTTC
>TRBV20-1|TRBJ2-3|.|.
CSAQGELSRTDTQYF
TGCAGTGCCCAAGGGGAGTTATCCAGGACAGATACGCAGTATTTT
>TRBV7-2|TRBJ2-6|TRBD2|many
CASSRGVVNSGANVLTF
TGTGCCAGCAGCCGGGGGGTGGTTAACTCTGGGGCCAACGTCCTGACTTTC
>TRBV30|TRBJ1-5|.|many
CAWSVGGRGQPQHF
TGTGCCTGGAGTGTTGGGGGGAGGGGGCAGCCCCAGCATTTT
>TRBV7-8|TRBJ2-2|TRBD2|.
CASSLPPGLAGVAGELFF
TGTGCCAGCAGCCTACCCCCGGGACTAGCGGGAGTAGCCGGGGAGCTGTTTTTT
>TRBV2|TRBJ1-5|TRBD1|.
CASSETGGHQPQHF
TGTGCCAGCAGTGAGACAGGGGGCCATCAGCCCCAGCATTTT
>TRBV29-1|TRBJ1-5|.|.
CSVSQGLEQPQHF
TGCAGCGTCTCACAGGGTCTGGAGCAGCCCCAGCATTTT
>TRBV11-2|TRBJ1-2|.|many
CASRLAGRQFNYGYTF
TGTGCCAGCAGATTAGCAGGGAGGCAGTTCAACTATGGCTACACCTTC
>TRBV28|TRBJ2-3|TRBD1|.
CATKGTGFSPDTQYF
TGTGCCACCAAGGGGACAGGGTTTAGCCCAGATACGCAGTATTTT
>TRBV3-1|TRBJ1-2|.|.
CASSLGIRTDYGYTF
TGTGCCAGCAGCCTCGGGATACGGACGGATTATGGCTACACCTTC
>TRBV20-1|TRBJ2-1|TRBD1|.
CSARDWDRGWNEQFF
TGCAGTGCTAGAGATTGGGACAGGGGTTGGAATGAGCAGTTCTTC
>TRBV15|TRBJ1-1|.|many
CATSRDKGAFTEAFF
TGTGCCACCAGCAGAGATAAAGGCGCGTTTACTGAAGCTTTCTTT
>TRBV28|TRBJ1-2|TRBD1|many
CASSGDSRRYYGYTF
TGTGCCAGCAGTGGGGACAGCCGAAGATACTATGGCTACACCTTC
>TRBV4-1|TRBJ2-7|TRBD1|.
CASSPVGQVDEQYF
TGCGCCAGCAGCCCCGTGGGACAGGTTGACGAGCAGTACTTC
>TRBV28|TRBJ1-3|.|few
CASSPADAGNTIYF
TGTGCCAGCAGCCCGGCAGATGCGGGAAACACCATATATTTT
>TRBV12-3/TRBV12-4|TRBJ2-1|.|many
CASSFLEFYNEQFF
TGTGCCAGCAGTTTCCTAGAGTTCTACAATGAGCAGTTCTTC
>TRBV2|TRBJ2-3|TRBD2|.
CASDLSGRMTDTQYF
TGTGCCAGCGATCTTAGCGGGAGGATGACAGATACGCAGTATTTT
>TRBV18|TRBJ2-7|.|.
CASSPLDGNEQYF
TGTGCCAGCTCACCACTGGACGGGAACGAGCAGTACTTC
>TRBV7-2|TRBJ2-3|.|many
CASSSHNTDTQYF
TGTGCCAGCAGCTCACACAACACAGATACGCAGTATTTT
>TRBV11-2|TRBJ2-1|TRBD2|.
CASSPRTSGSNNEQFF
TGTGCCAGCAGCCCGCGGACTAGCGGGAGCAACAATGAGCAGTTCTTC
>TRBV7-9|TRBJ2-7|TRBD2|many
CASSFSKGLAGRYEQYF
TGTGCCAGCAGCTTCAGCAAGGGACTAGCGGGCCGCTACGAGCAGTACTTC
>TRBV7-2|TRBJ2-5|TRBD2|.
CASSLFRSSGTQETQYF
TGTGCCAGCAGCTTATTCCGGTCTAGCGGTACCCAAGAGACCCAGTACTTC
>TRBV3-1|TRBJ2-7|.|many
CASSQGYQAYEQYF
TGTGCCAGCAGCCAAGGGTACCAGGCCTACGAGCAGTACTTC
>TRBV28|TRBJ1-5|.|many
CASSLALTSNQPQHF
TGTGCCAGCAGTCTTGCTCTGACTTCCAATCAGCCCCAGCATTTT